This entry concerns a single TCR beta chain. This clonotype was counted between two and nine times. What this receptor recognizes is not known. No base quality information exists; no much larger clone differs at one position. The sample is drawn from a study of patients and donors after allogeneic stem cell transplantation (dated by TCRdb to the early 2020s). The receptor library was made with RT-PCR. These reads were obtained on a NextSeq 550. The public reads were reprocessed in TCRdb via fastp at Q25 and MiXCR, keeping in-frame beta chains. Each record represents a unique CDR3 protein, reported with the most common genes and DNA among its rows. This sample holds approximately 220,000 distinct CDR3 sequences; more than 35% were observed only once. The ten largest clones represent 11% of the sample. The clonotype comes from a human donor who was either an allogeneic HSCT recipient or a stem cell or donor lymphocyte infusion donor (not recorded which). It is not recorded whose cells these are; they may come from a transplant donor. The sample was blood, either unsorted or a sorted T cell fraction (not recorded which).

The CDR3 region reads CASSLSPGGSASPLHF. Read as DNA, the sequence is TGTGCCAGCAGTCTTAGCCCGGGAGGGTCCGCTTCACCCCTCCACTTT. This chain joins TRBV12-3 or TRBV12-4 to TRBJ1-6; the D gene cannot be resolved reliably. Measured from the cysteine to the phenylalanine, the CDR3 is 16 residues long. Only the CDR3 region is kept as DNA, spanning 48 bases read in frame from base 1. V lost 5 bases and J lost 9 bases; the stretch between them is 20 bases long.